The clone carrying this T cell receptor beta chain was seen a few times. Its antigen is undetermined. Libraries were prepared by immunoSEQ multiplex PCR; TCRdb keeps only in-frame clonotypes and omits some of them. The data hold about 150,000 clones, with approximately 90% observed a single time. This entry belongs to a study of T cell responses to AZD1222 COVID-19 vaccine. The germline gives CDR1 SGHDN, CDR2 FVKESK. CDR3 length: 15 amino acids. V lost 5 bases to trimming and J lost 1 base; unmatched junction nucleotides: 6. Study-wide points: Spike-specific TCR breadth rose after two AZD1222 doses, and depth rose as well. Repertoires in all cases were sampled only once the peak T cell response had passed. Only five or six people who got AZD1222 tested seropositive at baseline. Most donors were white British and more were female, and clonal diversity was possibly underestimated.

The V and J genes are TRBV14 and TRBJ2-7; 9 nucleotides align to TRBD1. The sequence was collected from an adult who received the AZD1222 COVID-19 vaccine. The input for sequencing was peripheral blood, taken 28 days after the second AZD1222 dose. The CDR3 region has the DNA TGTGCCAGCAGCGGACAGGGGCTTCCGTCCTACGAGCAGTACTTC. Translation gives CASSGQGLPSYEQYF.